This TCR beta chain originates from a study of cytomegalovirus exposure and HLA in healthy donors. Trimming took 5 bases from V and 6 from J, leaving 11 bases between them. The CDR3 runs to 13 residues. Germline-derived CDR1 and CDR2 are SNHLY and FYNNEI. 60 Vbeta and 13 Jbeta primers were used in PCR. Clones were read by immunoSEQ multiplex PCR, and TCRdb kept only the in-frame ones, dropping some. The sample data list some 51,000 clones. The chain recombines TRBV2 with TRBJ2-1; a possible D gene is TRBD2 (5 bases). Sequencing was performed on PBMCs. The origin of this receptor is a man in his forties or fifties in good health and CMV-seropositive. CDR3 amino acids: CASSSDYGNEQFF. The CDR3 bases are TGTGCCAGCAGTTCTGACTATGGCAATGAGCAGTTCTTC.